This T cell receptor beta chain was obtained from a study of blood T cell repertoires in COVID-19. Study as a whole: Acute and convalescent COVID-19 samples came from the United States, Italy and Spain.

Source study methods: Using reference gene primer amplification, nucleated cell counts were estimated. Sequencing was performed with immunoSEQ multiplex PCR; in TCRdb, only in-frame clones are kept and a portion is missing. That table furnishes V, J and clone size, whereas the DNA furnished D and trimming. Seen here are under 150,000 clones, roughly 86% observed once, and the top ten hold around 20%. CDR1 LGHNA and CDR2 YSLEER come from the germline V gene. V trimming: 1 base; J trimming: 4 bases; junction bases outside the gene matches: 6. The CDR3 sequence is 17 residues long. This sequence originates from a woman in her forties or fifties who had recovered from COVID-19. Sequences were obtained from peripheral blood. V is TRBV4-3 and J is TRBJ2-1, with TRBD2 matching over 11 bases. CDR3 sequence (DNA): TGCGCCAGCAGCCAAGGCCACGGGACTAGCGGTTACAATGAGCAGTTCTTC. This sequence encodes CASSQGHGTSGYNEQFF.